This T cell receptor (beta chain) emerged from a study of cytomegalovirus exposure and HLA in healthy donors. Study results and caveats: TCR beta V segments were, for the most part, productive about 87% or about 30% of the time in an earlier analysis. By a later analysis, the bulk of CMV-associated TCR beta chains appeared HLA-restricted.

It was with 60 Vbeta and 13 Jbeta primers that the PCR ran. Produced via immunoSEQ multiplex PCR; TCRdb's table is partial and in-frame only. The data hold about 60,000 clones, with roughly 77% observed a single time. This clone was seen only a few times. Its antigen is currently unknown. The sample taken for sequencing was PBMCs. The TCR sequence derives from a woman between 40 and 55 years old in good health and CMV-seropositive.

The CDR3 DNA sequence: TGCAGCGTTGGGGACAGGGAGAACACTGAAGCTTTCTTT. Its protein product is CSVGDRENTEAFF. V gene TRBV29-1 combines with J gene TRBJ1-1; 9 nucleotides match TRBD1. The ends lost 4 bases at V and 1 base at J; junction bases unmatched: 1. Germline V gene data show CDR1 as SQVTM and CDR2 as ANQGSEA. The CDR3 loop spans 13 amino acids.